This paragraph covers one TCR beta chain sequence. The antigen is undetermined. The data were obtained in a study of a mutant IDH1 vaccine in newly diagnosed glioma. Study at large: Across weeks 1, 3, 5, 7, 11, 15, 19 and 23, patients received a vaccination each time, eight in all. Vaccines began 4-6 weeks after radiotherapy alone, or with temozolomide cycles. General study points: Evidence of vaccine-induced immune responses was documented in less than 95% of patients. Pseudoprogression apparently tracked independently of changes in top peripheral T cell clonotypes.

TCRdb's table, derived via immunoSEQ multiplex PCR, lists solely in-frame clones and lacks some. The table shows around 34,000 clones, with around 60% occurring only once. The time point here: week 5, during vaccination. Doses comprised 300 ug of mutant IDH1 20-mer peptide each, plus topical imiquimod. This TCR was recovered from a woman aged 18-29 years with glioma. This sample comprised PBMCs, obtained from a glioma patient whose treatment included an IDH1 peptide vaccine.

The CDR3 nucleotides are TGTGCCAGCAGTTATGACAGACGTGTGGGGGAGCAGTACTTC. Encoded protein: CASSYDRRVGEQYF. V usage is TRBV6-5 and J usage is TRBJ2-7, with D tentatively TRBD1 (5 bases). Trimming took off 3 bases at V and 7 bases at J, with 16 bases between the two ends. Germline assignment: CDR1 MNHEY and CDR2 SVGAGI. The CDR3 runs to 14 residues.